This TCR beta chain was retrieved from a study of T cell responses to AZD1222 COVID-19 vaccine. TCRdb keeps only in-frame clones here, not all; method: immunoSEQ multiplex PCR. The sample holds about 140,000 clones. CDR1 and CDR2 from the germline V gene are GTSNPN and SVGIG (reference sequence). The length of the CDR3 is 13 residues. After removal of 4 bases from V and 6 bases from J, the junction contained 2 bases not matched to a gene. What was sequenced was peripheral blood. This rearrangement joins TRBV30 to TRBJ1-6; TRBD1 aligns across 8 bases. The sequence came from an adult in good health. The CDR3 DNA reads TGTGCCTGGAATACAGGGGGTAATTCACCCCTCCACTTT. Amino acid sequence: CAWNTGGNSPLHF.